This TCR beta chain was profiled in a study of tumor and adjacent non-tumor tissue in lung cancer. Comments on this clonotype: The antigen remains unidentified.

General study points: Compared with tumor, normal lung showed significantly lower TCR diversity.

A modified ARM-PCR protocol with three rounds of nested PCR amplified TCRbeta. TCRdb called the multiplex PCR reads again in MiXCR, with one record for every CDR3 protein. The data hold 44,000 or so distinct CDR3 sequences, with roughly 60% observed a single time. This CDR3 comprises 13 residues. Trimming stripped 3 bases from V and 5 bases from J, with 14 bases between. The germline gives CDR1 DFQATT, CDR2 SNEGSKA (reference sequence). The template was RNA from unsorted bulk tissue. Distant lung tissue was collected more than 3 cm away from the tumor edge. This clonotype originated in a woman aged 40-49 years with non-small cell lung cancer. Sequencing used distant non-tumor lung tissue. This chain joins TRBV20-1 and TRBJ2-7; D possibly corresponds to TRBD2 (5 bases). The DNA for the CDR3 is TGCAGTGCTAGCCGGACTGGATCCGACGAGCAGTACTTC. It codes for CSASRTGSDEQYF.